This record looks at one TCR beta chain sequence and its context. V was pared by 6 bases and J by 6 bases, with 6 bases between. This CDR3 is 10 amino acids long. Germline CDR1 and CDR2: MNHEY and SMNVEV (reference sequence). Data came from immunoSEQ multiplex PCR; TCRdb stores just in-frame clones and leaves some out. The sample contains around 60,000 clones, roughly 72% of which appear only once. These data belong to a study of blood T cell repertoires in COVID-19. Study-wide context: The study drew acute and convalescent COVID-19 samples from the United States, Italy and Spain. PBMCs, B-cell-depleted T cells, or T cells were the source of the cDNA or gDNA that made up the material.

The receptor's source is a woman aged 70-85 years with COVID-19, enrolled during active disease. The sequenced material came from peripheral blood. This rearrangement joins TRBV27 to TRBJ2-7; D is undetermined. The CDR3 sequence is CASSHSEQYF. In nucleotides, the CDR3 is TGTGCCAGCAGCCACTCCGAGCAGTACTTC.